This TCR beta chain was captured by sequencing in a study of beta chain features in type 1 diabetes. Since all of the isolated RNA was reverse transcribed, expressed TCRB transcripts were what got sequenced. The repertoire was sequenced with immunoSEQ multiplex PCR; TCRdb's copy has only in-frame clones and lacks some. The profile covers fewer than 450,000 clones, with less than 15% appearing a single time and about 0.015% taken by the ten largest. Study-level points and caveats: Highly expressing activated T cells could be over-counted with a cDNA template. All four CD4+ subsets of Type 1 diabetes patients contained TCRB CDR3s that were moderately but significantly shorter.

The CDR3 runs to 16 residues. Trimming at V came to 4 bases and at J to 6 bases, leaving 12 bases not matched to a gene. Germline V gene lookup returns CDR1 SGHDN and CDR2 FVKESK. With regard to this clone: The antigen is unknown.

Sequenced: naive CD4+ T cells from blood. This clonotype was sampled from a woman aged 18-30 years with type 1 diabetes. The chain is built from TRBV14 and TRBJ2-3, with TRBD2 identical over 8 bases. CDR3 region: CASSRLGTSWLDTQYF. In nucleotides, the CDR3 is TGTGCCAGCAGCCGACTCGGGACTAGTTGGCTGGATACGCAGTATTTT.